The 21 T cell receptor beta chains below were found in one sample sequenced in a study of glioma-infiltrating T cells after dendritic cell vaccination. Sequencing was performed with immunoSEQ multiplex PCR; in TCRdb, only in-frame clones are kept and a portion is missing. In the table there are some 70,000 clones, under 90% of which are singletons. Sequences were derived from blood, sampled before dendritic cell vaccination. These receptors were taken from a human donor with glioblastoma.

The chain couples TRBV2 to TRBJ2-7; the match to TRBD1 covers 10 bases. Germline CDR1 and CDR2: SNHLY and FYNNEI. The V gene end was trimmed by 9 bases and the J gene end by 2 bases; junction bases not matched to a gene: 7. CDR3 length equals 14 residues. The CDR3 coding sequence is TGTGCCAGTGAGACCGGGACAGGGGCCTACGAGCAGTACTTC. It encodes CASETGTGAYEQYF.

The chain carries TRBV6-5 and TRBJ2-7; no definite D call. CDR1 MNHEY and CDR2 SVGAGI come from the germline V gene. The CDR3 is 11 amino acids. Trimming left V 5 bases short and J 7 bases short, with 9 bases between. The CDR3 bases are TGTGCCAGCAGTCCTTCAGATGAGCAGTACTTC. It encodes CASSPSDEQYF.

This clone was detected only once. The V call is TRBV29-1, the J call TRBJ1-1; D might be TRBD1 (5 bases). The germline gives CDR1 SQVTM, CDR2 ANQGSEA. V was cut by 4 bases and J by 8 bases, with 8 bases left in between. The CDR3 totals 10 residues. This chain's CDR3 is CSVARGEAFF. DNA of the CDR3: TGCAGCGTTGCTAGGGGCGAAGCTTTCTTT.

The CDR3 region is CASSLSRGSGNEKLFF. The CDR3, as DNA: TGTGCCAGCAGTTTGTCCAGGGGGTCAGGTAATGAAAAACTGTTTTTT. The chain employs TRBV27 and TRBJ1-4; 7 nucleotides align to TRBD1. This CDR3 has 16 amino acids. Germline V gene lookup returns CDR1 MNHEY and CDR2 SMNVEV (reference sequence). V shed 3 bases and J 4 bases; nucleotides not matched to a gene: 8.

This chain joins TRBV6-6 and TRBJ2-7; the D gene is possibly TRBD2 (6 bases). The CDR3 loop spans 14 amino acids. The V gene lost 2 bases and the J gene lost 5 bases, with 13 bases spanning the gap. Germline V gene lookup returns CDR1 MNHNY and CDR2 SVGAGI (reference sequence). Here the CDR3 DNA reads TGTGCCAGCAGTTACGGGGGGACCACTAACGAGCAGTACTTC. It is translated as CASSYGGTTNEQYF.

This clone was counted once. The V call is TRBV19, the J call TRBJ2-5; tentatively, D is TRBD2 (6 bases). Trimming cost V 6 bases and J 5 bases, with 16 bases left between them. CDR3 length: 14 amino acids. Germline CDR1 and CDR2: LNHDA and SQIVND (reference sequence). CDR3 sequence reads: CASSSRDSHETQYF. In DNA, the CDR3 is TGTGCCAGTAGCTCCAGGGACTCCCATGAGACCCAGTACTTC.

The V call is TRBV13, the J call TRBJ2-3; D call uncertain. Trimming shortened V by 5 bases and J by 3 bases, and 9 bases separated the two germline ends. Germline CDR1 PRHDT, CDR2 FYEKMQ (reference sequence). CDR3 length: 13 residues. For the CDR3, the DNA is TGTGCCAGCAGCCCCGGCGGTACAGATACGCAGTATTTT. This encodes CASSPGGTDTQYF.

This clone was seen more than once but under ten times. The CDR3 nucleotides read TGTGCCTGGAGTGTTGGTGGGGGGGCCACCTACAATGAGCAGTTCTTC. Its translation: CAWSVGGGATYNEQFF. The chain uses TRBV30 and TRBJ2-1, with a weak D call TRBD2 (7 bases). Germline V CDR1 and CDR2: GTSNPN, SVGIG (reference sequence). The CDR3 is made up of 16 amino acids. Trimming took off 0 bases at V and 2 bases at J, with 14 bases between the two ends. Supplemented by reference TRBV30 and TRBJ2-1, the full variable domain reads SQTIHQWPATLVQPVGSPLSLECTVEGTSNPNLYWYRQAAGRGLQLLFYSVGIGQISSEVPQNLSASRPQDRQFILSSKKLLLSDSGFYLCAWSVGGGATYNEQFFGPGTRLTVL.

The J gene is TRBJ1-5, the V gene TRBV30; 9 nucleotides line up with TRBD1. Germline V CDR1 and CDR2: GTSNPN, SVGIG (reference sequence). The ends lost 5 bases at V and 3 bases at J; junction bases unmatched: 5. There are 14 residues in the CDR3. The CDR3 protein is CAWGQGIDNQPQHF. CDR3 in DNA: TGTGCCTGGGGACAGGGGATTGACAATCAGCCCCAGCATTTT.

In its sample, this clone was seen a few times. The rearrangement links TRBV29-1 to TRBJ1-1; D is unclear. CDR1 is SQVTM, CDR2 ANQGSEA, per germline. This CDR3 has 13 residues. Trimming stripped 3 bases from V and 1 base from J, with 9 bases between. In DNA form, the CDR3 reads TGCAGCGTTGATACGGGAGGGAACACTGAAGCTTTCTTT. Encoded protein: CSVDTGGNTEAFF.

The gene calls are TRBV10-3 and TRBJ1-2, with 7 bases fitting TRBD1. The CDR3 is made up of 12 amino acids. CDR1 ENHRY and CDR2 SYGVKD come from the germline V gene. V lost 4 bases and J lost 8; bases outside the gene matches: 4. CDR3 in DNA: TGTGCCATCAGTGCGACAGGGCGCGGCTACACCTTC. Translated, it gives CAISATGRGYTF.

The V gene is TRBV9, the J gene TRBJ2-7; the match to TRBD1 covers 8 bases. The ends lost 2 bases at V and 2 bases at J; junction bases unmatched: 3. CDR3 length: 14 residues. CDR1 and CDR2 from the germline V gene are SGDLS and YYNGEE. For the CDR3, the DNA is TGTGCCAGCAGCGTCGGGACAGGAACCTACGAGCAGTACTTC. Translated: CASSVGTGTYEQYF.

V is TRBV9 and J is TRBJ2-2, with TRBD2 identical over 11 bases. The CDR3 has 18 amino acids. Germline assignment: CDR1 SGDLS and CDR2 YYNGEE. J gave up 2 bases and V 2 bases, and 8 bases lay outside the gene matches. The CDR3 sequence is CASSVRLAGTPNTGELFF. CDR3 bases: TGTGCCAGCAGCGTTCGACTAGCGGGGACCCCTAACACCGGGGAGCTGTTTTTT.

This chain's CDR3 is CASSERTGATDTQYF. CDR3 bases: TGCGCCAGCAGCGAAAGAACAGGGGCCACAGATACGCAGTATTTT. The rearrangement joins TRBV5-1 to TRBJ2-3, with 7 bases lining up with TRBD1. J was trimmed by 2 bases and V by 4 bases; bases with no gene match: 7. The CDR3 consists of 15 residues. The V gene's germline CDR1 is SGHRS and CDR2 YFSETQ.

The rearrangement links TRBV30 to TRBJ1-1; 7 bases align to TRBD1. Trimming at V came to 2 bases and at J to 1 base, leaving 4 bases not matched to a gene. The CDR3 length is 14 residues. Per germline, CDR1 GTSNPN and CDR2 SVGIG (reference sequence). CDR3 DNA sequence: TGTGCCTGGAGTACCGGGACAGCGAACACTGAAGCTTTCTTT. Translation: CAWSTGTANTEAFF.

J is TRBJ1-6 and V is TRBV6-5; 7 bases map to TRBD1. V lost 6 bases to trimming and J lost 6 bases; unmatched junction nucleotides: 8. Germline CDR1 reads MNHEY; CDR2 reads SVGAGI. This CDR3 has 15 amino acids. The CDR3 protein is CASRDHGTVNSPLHF. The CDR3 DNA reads TGTGCCAGCAGAGACCACGGGACAGTTAATTCACCCCTCCACTTT.

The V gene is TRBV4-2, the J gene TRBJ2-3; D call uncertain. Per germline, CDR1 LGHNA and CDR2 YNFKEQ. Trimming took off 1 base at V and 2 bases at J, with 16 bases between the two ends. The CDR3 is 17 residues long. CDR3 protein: CASSQVWQDVNTDTQYF. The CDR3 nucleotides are TGTGCCAGCAGCCAAGTATGGCAGGATGTGAACACAGATACGCAGTATTTT.

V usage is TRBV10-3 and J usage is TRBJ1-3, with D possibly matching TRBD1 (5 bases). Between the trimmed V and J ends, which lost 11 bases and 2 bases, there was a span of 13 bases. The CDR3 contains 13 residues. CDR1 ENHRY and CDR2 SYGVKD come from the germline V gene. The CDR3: CAVSPGAGNTIYF. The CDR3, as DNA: TGTGCCGTTTCTCCGGGGGCTGGAAACACCATATATTTT.

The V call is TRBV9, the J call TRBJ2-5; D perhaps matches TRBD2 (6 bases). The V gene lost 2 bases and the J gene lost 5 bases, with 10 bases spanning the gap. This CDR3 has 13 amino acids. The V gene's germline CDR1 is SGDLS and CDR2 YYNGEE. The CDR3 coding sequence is TGTGCCAGCAGCGTTGGAGGGACGGAGACCCAGTACTTC. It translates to CASSVGGTETQYF.

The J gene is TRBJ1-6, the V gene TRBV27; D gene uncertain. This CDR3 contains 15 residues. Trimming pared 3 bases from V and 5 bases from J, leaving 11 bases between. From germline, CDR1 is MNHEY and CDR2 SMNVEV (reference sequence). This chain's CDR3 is CASSFSPGDNSPLHF. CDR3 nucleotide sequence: TGTGCCAGCAGTTTCTCCCCGGGAGATAATTCACCCCTCCACTTT.

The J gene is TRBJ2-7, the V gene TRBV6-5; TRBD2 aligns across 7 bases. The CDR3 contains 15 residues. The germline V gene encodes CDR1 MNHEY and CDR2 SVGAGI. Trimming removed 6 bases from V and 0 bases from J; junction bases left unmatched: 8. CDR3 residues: CASSPVGGFSYEQYF. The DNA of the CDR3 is TGTGCCAGCAGCCCCGTCGGGGGGTTCTCCTACGAGCAGTACTTC.